The 8 T cell receptor beta chains listed next were all sequenced from one sample in a study of shared clonotypes between healthy human individuals. Using immunoSEQ multiplex PCR, the repertoire was profiled, and TCRdb retains in-frame clones only, with some absent. The table has under 550,000 clones, almost 97% seen once. Source material: naive CD4+ T cells sorted from blood. Subset denoted: CD45RA+ positively selected. These receptors originate from a woman aged 25 to 39 in good health.

This clone has only a few counts. V gene TRBV10-2 combines with J gene TRBJ1-2; TRBD1 aligns across 8 bases. CDR3 length: 14 amino acids. Trimming at V came to 6 bases and at J to 4 bases, leaving 7 bases not matched to a gene. In germline, CDR1 is WSHSY, CDR2 SAAADI. The CDR3 bases are TGCGCCAGCAGGGACAGGGTCTTCCCCTATGGCTACACCTTC. Encoded protein: CASRDRVFPYGYTF.

The rearrangement links TRBV27 to TRBJ2-7, with D perhaps matching TRBD1 (5 bases). CDR1 and CDR2 from the germline V gene are MNHEY and SMNVEV (reference sequence). There are 15 residues in the CDR3. The ends were cut back, 8 bases at V and 6 bases at J, with 23 bases in the middle. The CDR3: CASVPSRDSLSEQYF. CDR3 sequence (DNA): TGTGCCAGCGTCCCTTCCAGGGATAGTCTTAGCGAGCAGTACTTC.

The chain links TRBV18 to TRBJ2-5; 9 bases align to TRBD2. The CDR3 is 16 amino acids. Looked up from germline, CDR1 is KGHSH and CDR2 is LQKENI. V shed 1 base, J shed 0 bases, and the junction held 3 bases outside the gene matches. CDR3 protein: CASSPLASGNQETQYF. In nucleotides, the CDR3 is TGTGCCAGCTCACCACTGGCTAGCGGGAACCAAGAGACCCAGTACTTC.

The rearrangement links TRBV5-6 to TRBJ2-7; possible D gene TRBD1, 6 bases. Germline values: CDR1 SGHDT, CDR2 YYEEEE. The CDR3 totals 16 residues. Trimming stripped 3 bases from V and 0 bases from J, with 16 bases between. The CDR3 DNA follows: TGTGCCAGCAGCTGGGGGCCTCAGGTCGTCTCCTACGAGCAGTACTTC. This sequence encodes CASSWGPQVVSYEQYF.

The chain recombines TRBV5-4 with TRBJ2-2, with 12 positions matching TRBD2. The V gene end was trimmed by 0 bases and the J gene end by 8 bases; junction bases not matched to a gene: 5. Germline CDR1 SGHNT, CDR2 YYREEE (reference sequence). This CDR3 is built from 16 residues. The CDR3, as DNA: TGTGCCAGCAGCTTGGAGGCTAGCGGGAGGGCGGGGGAGCTGTTTTTT. Protein product: CASSLEASGRAGELFF.

The chain couples TRBV7-9 to TRBJ2-3, with D perhaps being TRBD1 or TRBD2 (5 bases each). The germline gives CDR1 SEHNR, CDR2 FQNEAQ (reference sequence). This CDR3 is 13 amino acids long. The V end was cut by 4 bases, the J end by 10 bases, with 15 bases between. CDR3 in DNA: TGTGCCAGCAGCTCGTTCCTCGGGGCGTCGCAGTATTTT. Amino acids: CASSSFLGASQYF.

The rearrangement uses TRBV28 and TRBJ2-3; D may be TRBD1 (6 bases). Trimming shortened V by 5 bases and J by 1 base, and 13 bases separated the two germline ends. CDR3 length: 15 amino acids. Germline assignment: CDR1 MDHEN and CDR2 SYDVKM. The DNA of the CDR3 is TGTGCCAGCAGTAGGACAGTGGGGGGCACAGATACGCAGTATTTT. Translating it yields CASSRTVGGTDTQYF.

The chain uses TRBV28 and TRBJ2-7; no firm D call. Germline lookup yields CDR1 MDHEN and CDR2 SYDVKM. Trimming took 4 bases from V and 2 from J, leaving 12 bases between them. The CDR3 is 14 residues long. This CDR3 is CASSYSMATYEQYF. The CDR3, as DNA: TGTGCCAGCAGTTACTCCATGGCAACCTACGAGCAGTACTTC. The full variable domain, in which reference TRBV28 and TRBJ2-7 provide the parts outside the CDR3, is DVKVTQSSRYLVKRTGEKVFLECVQDMDHENMFWYRQDPGLGLRLIYFSYDVKMKEKGDIPEGYSVSREKKERFSLILESASTNQTSMYLCASSYSMATYEQYFGPGTRLTVT.